This TCR beta chain derives from a study of Ad26.COV2.S vaccination and SARS-CoV-2 variants. Study as a whole: Once, or twice with 56 days between doses, Ad26.COV2.S was given intramuscularly.

The study's findings and limits: Recipients given vaccine exceeded placebo recipients in spike-specific TCR breadth.

Clones were read by immunoSEQ multiplex PCR, and TCRdb kept only the in-frame ones, dropping some. Of about 440,000 clones in the sample, 70% to 90% were seen once. A remark on this clone: Antigen unknown.

Germline V gives CDR1 SGDLS, CDR2 YYNGEE. V was shortened by 1 base and J by 1 base, with 8 bases between the two germline ends. This CDR3 has 14 residues. Treatment in this sample: roughly 20 received Ad26.COV2.S at low or high dose, single or two shots; a few received placebo; per-sample allocation not given. Samples analyzed were those drawn on day 63 after the first vaccine or placebo injection. In the vaccine, an Ad26 vector expressed the SARS-CoV-2 spike of the Wuhan strain. The V and J genes are TRBV9 and TRBJ1-1; no clear D gene. This receptor was obtained from a person between 18 and 65 years old who received the Ad26.COV2.S COVID-19 vaccine or a placebo. The input for sequencing was peripheral blood, taken in a trial of Ad26.COV2.S vaccine versus placebo. Written as DNA, the CDR3 is TGTGCCAGCAGCGTAACGGGGAAGAACACTGAAGCTTTCTTT. It specifies CASSVTGKNTEAFF.